Shown below are 9 T cell receptor beta chains from a single sample sequenced in a study of cytomegalovirus exposure and HLA in healthy donors. The PCR employed 60 Vbeta primers together with 13 Jbeta primers. Libraries were prepared by immunoSEQ multiplex PCR; TCRdb keeps only in-frame clonotypes and omits some of them. The sample holds tens of thousands of clones; 70% are singletons and the top ten take just under 20%. The specimen sequenced was PBMCs. The receptors were gathered from a woman in her fifties or sixties in good health and CMV-seropositive.

The chain is built from TRBV5-1 and TRBJ1-2, with a tentative D call TRBD1 (5 bases). CDR1 is SGHRS and CDR2 is YFSETQ in the germline V gene. The CDR3 spans 13 residues. The ends were cut back, 1 base at V and 3 bases at J, with 7 bases in the middle. CDR3 in amino acids: CASSLSGDYGYTF. Here the CDR3 DNA reads TGCGCCAGCAGCTTGTCGGGGGACTATGGCTACACCTTC.

This clone occurred once. V gene TRBV6-1 combines with J gene TRBJ2-5; D call uncertain. The end of the DNA is better explained by TRBJ2-7, so the J call may be wrong. This CDR3 has 12 residues. Germline V CDR1 and CDR2: MNHNS, SASEGT. The CDR3 protein is CASSEGYYEQYF. Here the CDR3 DNA reads TGTGCCAGCAGTGAGGGTTACTACGAGCAGTACTTC.

The V call is TRBV29-1, the J call TRBJ1-1; 10 bases agree with TRBD1. The CDR3 spans 14 residues. CDR1 SQVTM and CDR2 ANQGSEA come from the germline V gene. The V segment lost 8 bases and the J segment 3 bases; nucleotides outside the gene matches: 9. Here the CDR3 reads CSTTGTGEHTEAFF. CDR3 coding DNA: TGCAGCACAACCGGGACAGGGGAACACACTGAAGCTTTCTTT. Full variable domain (missing parts from reference TRBV29-1 and TRBJ1-1): SAVISQKPSRDICQRGTSLTIQCQVDSQVTMMFWYRQQPGQSLTLIATANQGSEATYESGFVIDKFPISRPNLTFSTLTVSNMSPEDSSIYLCSTTGTGEHTEAFFGQGTRLTVV.

This clone was detected a few times. CDR3 loop: CASSAWGGRDTQYF. In nucleotides, the CDR3 is TGTGCCAGCAGTGCCTGGGGGGGTAGGGATACGCAGTATTTT. The chain links TRBV9 to TRBJ2-3; TRBD2 matches at 7 bases. CDR3 size: 14 residues. V was clipped by 5 bases and J by 6 bases; unmatched bases: 9. The germline gives CDR1 SGDLS, CDR2 YYNGEE.

The rearrangement uses TRBV21-1 and TRBJ2-3; the table names TRBD2, a call not compared with the DNA. TRBV21-1 is reported as a pseudogene. The CDR3 spans 19 residues. CDR3 DNA: TGTGCCAGCAGCAAAGGGTTCGGGTCTAGCGGGGGTTGCACAGATACGCAGTATTTT. Amino acid sequence: CASSKGFGSSGGCTDTQYF.

This chain joins TRBV7-2 and TRBJ1-5, with unresolved D. The CDR3 is 15 amino acids. Trimming took 5 bases from V and 0 from J, leaving 11 bases between them. Germline V gives CDR1 SGHTA, CDR2 FQGNSA. Here the CDR3 DNA reads TGTGCCAGCAGCGATGGAGGGATTAGCAATCAGCCCCAGCATTTT. Translation: CASSDGGISNQPQHF.

The J gene is TRBJ2-7, the V gene TRBV7-2, with no clear D. From germline, CDR1 is SGHTA and CDR2 FQGNSA. Deletions cut 1 base from V and 0 bases from J, with 7 bases between. This CDR3 is 14 amino acids long. The CDR3 DNA sequence: TGTGCCAGCAGCTTAGACGGTGGCTCCTACGAGCAGTACTTC. Encoded protein: CASSLDGGSYEQYF. The variable domain in full, with the rest retrieved from reference TRBV7-2 and TRBJ2-7, is GAGVSQSPSNKVTEKGKDVELRCDPISGHTALYWYRQSLGQGLEFLIYFQGNSAPDKSGLPSDRFSAERTGGSVSTLTIQRTQQEDSAVYLCASSLDGGSYEQYFGPGTRLTVT.

Only a few counts were recorded for this clone. The genes are TRBV21-1 and TRBJ2-5; TRBD1, the table's D call, lacks a check against the DNA. TRBV21-1 is classified as a pseudogene. CDR3 length equals 14 residues. For the CDR3, the DNA is TGTGCCAGCAGCAAAGCAGAAGGGGTAGAGACCCAGTACTTC. Its protein product is CASSKAEGVETQYF.

The CDR3 DNA sequence: TGCGCCAGCAGCCAAGAACCGCTGAGCTCCTACAATGAGCAGTTCTTC. It encodes CASSQEPLSSYNEQFF. The chain is built from TRBV4-1 and TRBJ2-1; D uncertain. Deletions cut 0 bases from V and 0 bases from J, with 9 bases between. CDR1 is MGHRA, CDR2 YSYEKL, per germline. The length of the CDR3 is 16 residues.